These 2 T cell receptor beta chains were sequenced from one sample in a study of shared clonotypes between healthy human individuals. Method: immunoSEQ multiplex PCR; TCRdb's copy keeps in-frame clones and lacks some. The sample records 550,000 to 700,000 clones, roughly 73% being singletons. Sequencing was performed on memory CD4+ T cells sorted from blood. Subset given: CD45RA-negative fraction. The receptor source for this set is a woman aged 25 to 39 in good health.

Comment on this clone: This sample also contains other DNA sequences that code for the same CDR3. The chain joins TRBV5-1 to TRBJ1-4, with D tentatively TRBD1 (5 bases). Germline V gene sequence: CDR1 SGHRS, CDR2 YFSETQ. V lost 2 bases and J 2 bases, leaving 7 bases between the germline ends. CDR3 size: 14 residues. The CDR3 loop reads CASSFGGTNEKLFF. CDR3 coding DNA: TGCGCCAGCAGCTTTGGGGGGACTAATGAAAAACTGTTTTTT.

The chain employs TRBV27 and TRBJ2-1; TRBD2 matches at 7 bases. CDR1 is MNHEY and CDR2 is SMNVEV in the germline V gene (reference sequence). V lost 6 bases, J lost 6 bases, and 11 bases stayed unmatched. The CDR3 spans 15 residues. The CDR3 DNA reads as TGTGCCAGCAGGTTAACTAGCGCCACTACCAATGAGCAGTTCTTC. Its translation is CASRLTSATTNEQFF.